This TCR beta chain was recorded in a study of vaccination and CD4 T cells after COVID-19. Study-level background: Recovered patients in the cohort numbered six men and four women, two of them Hispanic.

Sequenced with the Oncomine TCR Beta short-read assay was DNA taken from cultured CD4+ T cells. One entry per CDR3 protein results from TCRdb running MiXCR on the PCR reads. The sample holds about 18,000 distinct CDR3 sequences, roughly 50% seen once. In regard to this clonotype: Its antigen is not known.

Points from the study as a whole: For convalescent patients, 304 of the 307 vaccine-specific clones analyzed were classified as spike mono-reactive. Recorded median SARS-CoV-2-reactive clonotype numbers increased from 21 to 38 without reaching significance.

The treatment is: 10-day PBMC culture with coronavirus spike peptide pools or control peptides (ViraFEST assay). Fresh medium (containing IL-2) replaced half the medium on days 3 and 7. This CDR3 contains 16 residues. Germline CDR1 and CDR2: KGHDR and SFDVKD. The trim removed 3 bases at V and 2 bases at J, leaving 8 bases unmatched. J is TRBJ2-5 and V is TRBV24-1; 7 bases fit TRBD2. This receptor was obtained from a human donor who had recovered from COVID-19. This sample comprised CD4+ T cells from blood, cultured in vitro, obtained before SARS-CoV-2 vaccination. CDR3 bases: TGTGCCACCAGTGATATCGGGGGGAGAGGGCAAGAGACCCAGTACTTC. It translates to CATSDIGGRGQETQYF.